This TCR beta chain was profiled in a study of vaccination and CD4 T cells after COVID-19 (dated by TCRdb to between 2022 and 2023). With regard to the full study: Convalescent patients had a positive SARS-CoV-2 result on nasal swab PCR, and of these patients, some ten had mild disease and one had severe disease. For a few convalescent patients, samples were collected at an early post-vaccination timepoint (day 14) as well as at a late post-vaccination timepoint (days 161 to 241). The spike-specific CD4+ TCR repertoire was compared before and after mRNA vaccination in approximately ten COVID-19 convalescent patients and several infection-naive healthy vaccine recipients. Overlapping spike peptide pools from SARS-CoV-2 and from the common cold coronaviruses HCoV-NL63, HCoV-OC43 and HCoV-229E were used as culture stimuli. Six males and four females were included in the convalescent cohort, with two Hispanic individuals, seven Caucasians, two Asians and one multiracial person represented. Post-vaccine blood samples were taken a median of 72 days after the second vaccine dose, with a range of about 13 to 250 days. Post-COVID blood samples were collected from convalescent patients a median of approximately 93 days after diagnosis, with a range of about 30 to 161 days. Control cultures received a CEFX viral epitope pool as the positive control, an HIV-1 Nef peptide pool as the negative control, or no peptide. Participants received two doses of either the Pfizer-BioNTech BNT162b2 vaccine (n=8) or the Moderna mRNA-1273 vaccine (n=2).

This clonotype came up a few times. It has no known antigen specificity. Base quality data are lacking; no much larger clone is found one base away. The time point label here, explained by the study, means: late sampling 161 to 241 days after vaccination in a few convalescent patients. The sample's treatment or condition label is to be understood as: 10-day PBMC culture with coronavirus spike peptide pools or control peptides (ViraFEST assay). To expand antigen-specific T cells with peptide pools and then pick out the expanded clonotypes through TCR sequencing, the study relied on the ViraFEST assay. Positive SARS-CoV-2 PCR tests in the convalescent patients dated from March to December 2020, before Alpha, Beta and Delta variants emerged in the United States. Each well held approximately 2 million PBMCs cultured in IMDM containing about 5% human AB serum and approximately 9.6 IU/ml IL-2, with 8.5 to 10 ug/ml peptide pools added. Half of the culture medium was replaced with fresh IL-2-containing medium on days 3 and 7. Once the cells had been in culture for 9 to 10 days, the EasySep CD4+ T cell isolation kit was used to isolate CD4+ T cells by negative selection. Ficoll-Paque Plus gradient centrifugation was used to isolate PBMCs from whole blood, and the isolated PBMCs were then either used fresh or cryopreserved at -140C. Triplicate wells were generally used for each culture condition.

Results and caveats for the whole study, not just this receptor: The median number of SARS-CoV-2-reactive clonotypes rose from about 23 after infection to some 37 after vaccination, but the change was not significant. The number of convalescent patients in the study was relatively small, and the study did not examine early timepoints following natural infection. Nearly all vaccine-specific clones in convalescent patients (304 of 307) were mono-reactive for SARS-CoV-2 spike rather than cross-reactive with common cold coronaviruses. In convalescent patients, a median around 86% of post-vaccine SARS-CoV-2-reactive clones were detected only after vaccination, suggesting vaccine-specific priming.

Libraries were prepared through PCR. At the Johns Hopkins FTIC core, DNA from the cultured CD4+ T cells underwent TCR sequencing with the Oncomine TCR Beta short-read assay. The QIAamp micro DNA kit was used to extract genomic DNA from the cultured CD4+ T cells. Oncomine TCR Beta libraries from cultured CD4+ T cells were pooled with unique dual indexes and sequenced on an Illumina iSeq 100. As for the original processing: Non-productive sequences were filtered out, and CDR3s that did not start with C, did not end with F or W, or were shorter than 7 amino acids were discarded. Antigen-specific clonotypes were identified using the MANAFEST web application through comparison of peptide-stimulated wells with reference and other culture wells. An FDR below 0.05, an odds ratio above 5, and a productive frequency above 0.1% in at least two of three replicate wells were required for clones to be considered positive. A clonotype counted as cross-reactive if it showed significant expansion both in the SARS-CoV-2 spike wells and in at least one common cold coronavirus spike condition. Similarity between CDR3 sequences was evaluated in R version 3.6.1 using Levenshtein distances (stringdist) and unrooted phylogenetic trees (ape). The public reads were run again by TCRdb, first through fastp at Q25 and then through MiXCR, and only productive beta chains were kept. Merged by CDR3 protein, the rows form single entries marked with the most common genes and DNA. TCRdb, rather than the study authors, made the V and J calls. The sample data list more than 20,000 distinct CDR3 sequences, and 40% to 45% of these were observed just once. In total, the top ten clones hold about 5.2% of the sample.

The source was CD4+ T cells from blood, cultured in vitro, collected about 7 months after SARS-CoV-2 vaccination. The TCR comes from a human donor who had recovered from COVID-19.

The CDR3 reads as follows: CASSPGRRETQYF. The DNA sequence reads TGTGCCAGCAGCCCTGGGCGAAGGGAGACCCAGTACTTC. The rearrangement combines TRBV7-6 with TRBJ2-5; there is no confident call for the D gene. CDR1 and CDR2, per the germline V gene, are SGHVS and FNYEAQ. Trimming costs V 5 bases and J 5 bases, and their ends lie 12 bases apart. The CDR3 has 13 amino acids, counting the end cysteine and phenylalanine. The read is trimmed to its CDR3 DNA, 39 bases read in frame from base 1. With all but the CDR3 taken from the reference TRBV7-6 and TRBJ2-5 genes, the full variable domain is: GAGVSQSPRYKVTKRGQDVALRCDPISGHVSLYWYRQALGQGPEFLTYFNYEAQQDKSGLPNDRFSAERPEGSISTLTIQRTEQRDSAMYRCASSPGRRETQYFGPGTRLLVL.